The clone carrying this T cell receptor beta chain has a handful of counts. Its antigen is currently unknown. The iRepertoire nested amplicon-rescue multiplex PCR amplified TCR alpha and beta CDR3s from RNA. Tissue mRNA or PBMC total RNA, 100-400 ng, went into one-step reverse transcription and amplification. In TCRdb, the multiplex PCR reads were re-called with MiXCR into one record per CDR3 protein. The sample records a few hundred thousand distinct CDR3 sequences, around 45% being singletons. The data belong to a study of glioma-infiltrating T cells. Regarding the study as a whole: Tissue-blood divergence was below expectation in non-neoplastic patients, above in gliomas. A blood CDR3 motif signature was depleted in highly divergent patients. Very few CDR3 sequences were shared between tissue and blood.

CDR3 length equals 12 residues. V was clipped by 7 bases and J by 2 bases, with 10 bases between them. Germline CDR1 reads SQVTM; CDR2 reads ANQGSEA. This clonotype originated in a human donor with low-grade glioma or glioblastoma, undergoing nonglioma brain surgery, or in good health (not recorded which). This chain connects TRBV29-1 to TRBJ2-3; D remains ambiguous. The sample comprised glioma tissue, nonneoplastic brain tissue, or PBMCs (not recorded which). CDR3: CSGSRYTDTQYF. In DNA form, the CDR3 reads TGCAGCGGTAGCCGGTACACAGATACGCAGTATTTT.